Each of the 25 T cell receptor beta chains below was sequenced from the same sample in a study of OX40 agonist ivuxolimab in advanced cancers. Libraries were prepared by immunoSEQ multiplex PCR; TCRdb keeps only in-frame clonotypes and omits some of them. The table has approximately 88,000 clones, over 75% seen once. The specimen comprised CD4+ or CD8+ T cells sorted from blood, sampled in a trial of the OX40 agonist ivuxolimab. The receptors derive from an adult with an advanced solid tumor such as melanoma, head and neck, liver or kidney cancer.

The CDR3 coding sequence is TGTGCCACCAGCAGCACCACTAGCGGGAGGAATGAGCAGTTCTTC. Protein sequence: CATSSTTSGRNEQFF. The chain couples TRBV15 to TRBJ2-1, with TRBD2 identical over 12 bases. V trimming: 3 bases; J trimming: 7 bases; junction bases outside the gene matches: 4. The germline V gene has CDR1 LNHNV and CDR2 YYDKDF (reference sequence). This CDR3 region has 15 residues.

The CDR3, as DNA: TGTGCCAGCAGCGTCACTCCCCATGGGGGGCGGAATGAAAAACTGTTTTTT. This gives the protein CASSVTPHGGRNEKLFF. The chain joins TRBV9 to TRBJ1-4; tentative D call: TRBD1 (6 bases). V lost 2 bases, J lost 5 bases, and 19 bases lay in between. The CDR3 consists of 17 residues. Germline CDR1 and CDR2: SGDLS and YYNGEE.

This clone occurred a few times. The chain combines TRBV29-1 with TRBJ2-3; TRBD1 agrees at 7 bases. CDR3 length equals 13 residues. The junction had 3 bases not matched to a gene; V was cut back by 2 bases and J by 4 bases. Per the germline V gene, CDR1 is SQVTM and CDR2 is ANQGSEA. The CDR3 nucleotides are TGCAGCGTTGAAAAGACAGGGTCAGATACGCAGTATTTT. This translates into CSVEKTGSDTQYF.

DNA for the CDR3: TGTGCCAGCAGCAGACTAGCGCCAGGGGACCCTGGCGAGCAGTACTTC. It is translated as CASSRLAPGDPGEQYF. V is TRBV7-2 and J is TRBJ2-7; 8 bases line up with TRBD2. The junction had 15 bases not matched to a gene; V was cut back by 5 bases and J by 6 bases. Germline V CDR1 and CDR2: SGHTA, FQGNSA. This CDR3 contains 16 residues. Looking up the rest from reference TRBV7-2 and TRBJ2-7 gives the full variable domain: GAGVSQSPSNKVTEKGKDVELRCDPISGHTALYWYRQSLGQGLEFLIYFQGNSAPDKSGLPSDRFSAERTGGSVSTLTIQRTQQEDSAVYLCASSRLAPGDPGEQYFGPGTRLTVT.

The CDR3 loop reads CAWRGPPGETQYF. CDR3 sequence (DNA): TGTGCCTGGAGGGGGCCGCCTGGTGAGACCCAGTACTTC. The J gene is TRBJ2-5, the V gene TRBV30, with D possibly TRBD1 on 5 matching bases. Germline V gene data show CDR1 as GTSNPN and CDR2 as SVGIG (reference sequence). This CDR3 is 13 amino acids long. The ends were cut back, 3 bases at V and 5 bases at J, with 13 bases in the middle. Looking up the rest from reference TRBV30 and TRBJ2-5 gives the full variable domain: SQTIHQWPATLVQPVGSPLSLECTVEGTSNPNLYWYRQAAGRGLQLLFYSVGIGQISSEVPQNLSASRPQDRQFILSSKKLLLSDSGFYLCAWRGPPGETQYFGPGTRLLVL.

The chain has TRBV19 and TRBJ2-5; D tentatively fits TRBD1 or TRBD2 (5 bases each). The CDR3 extends over 15 amino acids. V was shortened by 1 base and J by 2 bases, with 11 bases between the two germline ends. Germline loops: CDR1 LNHDA, CDR2 SQIVND (reference sequence). This CDR3 is CASSIGGTQQETQYF. Written as DNA, the CDR3 is TGTGCCAGTAGTATAGGGGGGACGCAGCAAGAGACCCAGTACTTC.

The CDR3: CASSTGIGNTGELFF. The DNA for the CDR3 is TGTGCCAGTTCGACAGGGATAGGGAACACCGGGGAGCTGTTTTTT. V and J are TRBV19 and TRBJ2-2; TRBD1 matches at 7 bases. Unmatched junction bases numbered 7, after V lost 8 bases and J lost 1 base. Germline V lookup: CDR1 LNHDA, CDR2 SQIVND (reference sequence). The CDR3 covers 15 residues.

Here the CDR3 reads CASSETVNYGYTF. Here the CDR3 DNA reads TGTGCCAGCAGTGAGACGGTCAACTATGGCTACACCTTC. V usage is TRBV6-1 and J usage is TRBJ1-2; D is undetermined. In germline, CDR1 is MNHNS, CDR2 SASEGT. The CDR3 has 13 amino acids. Trimming took 3 bases from V and 2 from J, leaving 7 bases between them.

This chain connects TRBV28 to TRBJ2-5, with 8 bases matching TRBD2. Germline V gene lookup returns CDR1 MDHEN and CDR2 SYDVKM. The CDR3 contains 15 residues. Trimming cost V 3 bases and J 1 base; bases outside gene matches: 4. DNA of the CDR3: TGTGCCAGCAGTTTCCCCACTAGCGGCCAAGAGACCCAGTACTTC. This encodes CASSFPTSGQETQYF.

The gene calls are TRBV6-4 and TRBJ1-2; D not certain. The CDR3 has 15 amino acids. Germline loops: CDR1 MRHNA, CDR2 SNTAGT. Trimming removed 7 bases at V and 0 bases at J, with 15 bases between. The CDR3 sequence: CASKLQPGTNYGYTF. Written as DNA, the CDR3 is TGTGCCAGCAAACTACAACCGGGCACTAACTATGGCTACACCTTC.

V gene TRBV5-5 combines with J gene TRBJ2-1; D remains ambiguous. Per germline, CDR1 SGHKS and CDR2 YYEKEE (reference sequence). The CDR3 extends over 15 amino acids. V lost 1 base and J lost 2, with 10 bases in between. The DNA for the CDR3 is TGTGCCAGCAGCTTGAGTTGGCGGACCTACAATGAGCAGTTCTTC. It yields the protein CASSLSWRTYNEQFF.

This clone was found a few times. The gene calls are TRBV11-2 and TRBJ2-7; D might be TRBD2 (5 bases). CDR1 is SGHAT and CDR2 is FQNNGV in the germline V gene. The CDR3 is 14 residues long. Trimming left V 3 bases short and J 0 bases short, with 9 bases between. The CDR3 DNA is TGTGCCAGCAGCTTTTCGGGGTCCTCCTACGAGCAGTACTTC. Its protein is CASSFSGSSYEQYF. Complete variable domain (other parts from reference TRBV11-2 and TRBJ2-7): EAGVAQSPRYKIIEKRQSVAFWCNPISGHATLYWYQQILGQGPKLLIQFQNNGVVDDSQLPKDRFSAERLKGVDSTLKIQPAKLEDSAVYLCASSFSGSSYEQYFGPGTRLTVT.

Only a few counts were recorded for this clone. DNA of the CDR3: TGCGCCAGCAGTGACTTTCCTTCGAACACCGGGGAGCTGTTTTTT. Its protein is CASSDFPSNTGELFF. V is TRBV10-1 and J is TRBJ2-2; D remains unclear. CDR3 size: 15 residues. Germline CDR1 and CDR2: WNHNN and SYGVQD (reference sequence). Trimming left V 3 bases short and J 0 bases short, with 8 bases between.

This rearrangement joins TRBV2 to TRBJ1-1; D is uncertain. The CDR3 has 14 residues. CDR1 and CDR2 from the germline V gene are SNHLY and FYNNEI. Trimming removed 7 bases from V and 5 bases from J, with 17 bases in between. In DNA form, the CDR3 reads TGTGCCAGCACCTCGGACGAGGTACGGACTGAAGCTTTCTTT. Protein product: CASTSDEVRTEAFF.

This clone was recorded only once. This chain connects TRBV14 to TRBJ2-5; 8 nucleotides agree with TRBD2. Trimming cost V 4 bases and J 5 bases; bases outside gene matches: 12. This CDR3 region has 16 residues. From germline, CDR1 is SGHDN and CDR2 FVKESK. The chain's CDR3 is CASSPLRLGGVETQYF. Written as DNA, the CDR3 is TGTGCCAGCAGCCCACTCCGCCTCGGGGGGGTTGAGACCCAGTACTTC.

The V call is TRBV15, the J call TRBJ2-3, with TRBD1 matching 11 bases. The germline V gene has CDR1 LNHNV and CDR2 YYDKDF (reference sequence). The junction had 9 bases not matched to a gene; V was cut back by 5 bases and J by 5 bases. The CDR3 has 16 residues. CDR3 in DNA: TGTGCCACCAGCCGACCCCGGGACAGGGGGAGAGATACGCAGTATTTT. The encoded protein is CATSRPRDRGRDTQYF.

V is TRBV4-1 and J is TRBJ1-1; the D is unclear. The length of the CDR3 is 12 residues. The germline V gene has CDR1 MGHRA and CDR2 YSYEKL. V gave up 4 bases and J gave up 6 bases, with 9 bases separating them. The chain's CDR3 is CASSLVGAEAFF. The CDR3 DNA reads TGCGCCAGCAGCCTAGTTGGCGCTGAAGCTTTCTTT.

This chain connects TRBV7-2 to TRBJ2-7; TRBD2 might be the D (5 bases). The germline gives CDR1 SGHTA, CDR2 FQGNSA. The CDR3 totals 16 residues. The germline V and J ends were trimmed by 1 base and 3 bases, with 16 bases remaining between them. DNA of the CDR3: TGTGCCAGCAGCTTAGAGGACTCCGCTGGCCGCTACGAGCAGTACTTC. The encoded protein is CASSLEDSAGRYEQYF.

This clone appeared a few times. This chain uses TRBV10-1 with TRBJ2-7, with a tentative D call TRBD1 (6 bases). The CDR3 runs 14 residues. Trimming removed 0 bases at V and 2 bases at J, with 8 bases between. Germline-derived CDR1 and CDR2 are WNHNN and SYGVQD (reference sequence). CDR3: CASSESTGTYEQYF. CDR3 coding DNA: TGCGCCAGCAGTGAGTCGACAGGCACCTACGAGCAGTACTTC.

Written as DNA, the CDR3 is TGTGCCAGCAGTGGGGGAACAGGCACAGATACGCAGTATTTT. This codes for CASSGGTGTDTQYF. This chain links TRBV7-6 with TRBJ2-3, with D perhaps assigned TRBD1 or TRBD2 (5 bases each). CDR3 size: 14 residues. The germline V and J ends were trimmed by 6 bases and 1 base, with 11 bases remaining between them. Germline-derived CDR1 and CDR2 are SGHVS and FNYEAQ.

The gene calls are TRBV7-8 and TRBJ1-1, with D uncertain. There are 12 residues in the CDR3. Between the trimmed V and J ends, which lost 6 bases and 4 bases, there was a span of 9 bases. The germline CDR1 and CDR2 sequences are SGHVS and FQNEAQ. CDR3 amino acids: CASSPPRTEAFF. The CDR3 DNA sequence: TGTGCCAGCAGTCCCCCCCGCACTGAAGCTTTCTTT.

The J gene is TRBJ1-4, the V gene TRBV19, with TRBD1 as a possible D gene (6 bases). The length of the CDR3 is 15 residues. Germline V gene sequence: CDR1 LNHDA, CDR2 SQIVND (reference sequence). V lost 6 bases and J lost 8, with 19 bases in between. CDR3 DNA sequence: TGTGCCAGTAGAAGCAACAGGGTGGAGGCGGAAAAACTGTTTTTT. This encodes CASRSNRVEAEKLFF.

This clone came up a few times. The chain combines TRBV30 with TRBJ1-6, with D tentatively TRBD1 (5 bases). The germline CDR1 and CDR2 sequences are GTSNPN and SVGIG (reference sequence). The CDR3 is made up of 11 amino acids. V dropped 5 bases and J dropped 8 bases, with 7 bases sitting between them. The CDR3 nucleotides are TGTGCCTGGTCCAGGGATTCACCCCTCCACTTT. It translates to CAWSRDSPLHF.

This clone was detected only once. The chain joins TRBV7-3 to TRBJ2-1; D may be TRBD2 (5 bases). V shed 3 bases and J shed 4 bases, with 13 bases lying between them. The CDR3 is 15 amino acids. From germline, CDR1 is SGHTA and CDR2 FQGTGA. This CDR3 reads CASSFGGRTYNEQFF. In DNA, the CDR3 is TGTGCCAGCAGCTTTGGCGGAAGGACTTACAATGAGCAGTTCTTC.

The rearrangement joins TRBV18 to TRBJ1-4; 7 bases are a match to TRBD1. V dropped 4 bases and J dropped 3; count of bases not matched to a gene: 5. CDR1 and CDR2 (germline): KGHSH, LQKENI. This CDR3 contains 15 residues. CDR3 bases: TGTGCCAGCTCACGACAGGGTTTTGCTAATGAAAAACTGTTTTTT. This codes for CASSRQGFANEKLFF. The variable domain in full, with the rest retrieved from reference TRBV18 and TRBJ1-4, is NAGVMQNPRHLVRRRGQEARLRCSPMKGHSHVYWYRQLPEEGLKFMVYLQKENIIDESGMPKERFSAEFPKEGPSILRIQQVVRGDSAAYFCASSRQGFANEKLFFGSGTQLSVL.